Below are 20 T cell receptor beta chains sequenced from a single sample in a study of T cell responses to AZD1222 COVID-19 vaccine. Sequencing was performed with immunoSEQ multiplex PCR; in TCRdb, only in-frame clones are kept and a portion is missing. The sample shows around 150,000 clones, roughly 89% of them seen only once. The sequencing here drew on peripheral blood, taken on day 0 of AZD1222 vaccination. The receptors were gathered from an adult in good health.

V and J are TRBV19 and TRBJ1-1; 8 bases fit TRBD1. From germline, CDR1 is LNHDA and CDR2 SQIVND (reference sequence). The V and J ends lost 3 bases and 7 bases, in that order; junction bases with no gene match: 7. CDR3 length: 14 amino acids. Here the CDR3 DNA reads TGTGCCAGTAGTATGGACAGGGAGGTGGATGAAGCTTTCTTT. Its protein is CASSMDREVDEAFF. The full variable domain, rest sourced from reference TRBV19 and TRBJ1-1, is DGGITQSPKYLFRKEGQNVTLSCEQNLNHDAMYWYRQDPGQGLRLIYYSQIVNDFQKGDIAEGYSVSREKKESFPLTVTSAQKNPTAFYLCASSMDREVDEAFFGQGTRLTVV.

The CDR3 region has the DNA TGTGCCAGCAGCTCCAGTCTGATACAAGAGACCCAGTACTTC. Residues: CASSSSLIQETQYF. The chain recombines TRBV7-2 with TRBJ2-5; no definite D call. Germline V gives CDR1 SGHTA, CDR2 FQGNSA. CDR3 size: 14 residues. V was clipped by 4 bases and J by 2 bases, with 11 bases between them.

In its sample, this clone was seen once. CDR3 region: CASIGLAGHPFSYEQYF. The CDR3 DNA sequence: TGTGCCAGCATTGGACTAGCGGGGCATCCTTTCTCCTACGAGCAGTACTTC. The chain combines TRBV27 with TRBJ2-7, with 12 bases matching TRBD2. There are 17 residues in the CDR3. The J segment lost 0 bases and the V segment lost 7 bases, leaving 10 bases of the junction unmatched. Germline lookup yields CDR1 MNHEY and CDR2 SMNVEV (reference sequence).

The chain combines TRBV11-2 with TRBJ2-1; D gene uncertain. The CDR3 length is 17 residues. Trimming pared 5 bases from V and 1 base from J, leaving 18 bases between. Germline CDR1 reads SGHAT; CDR2 reads FQNNGV. The CDR3 DNA is TGTGCCAGCAGCCAGTACGGCCGCCTAAGATCCTACAATGAGCAGTTCTTC. Amino acid sequence: CASSQYGRLRSYNEQFF.

This clone was observed a single time. This chain uses TRBV21-1 with TRBJ1-6; the tabulated D call, TRBD1, remains unverified against the DNA. TRBV21-1 is shown as a pseudogene. The CDR3 length is 20 residues. For the CDR3, the DNA is TGTGCCAGCAGCAATTTGGGCCCGAGACAGGGTCAATCCTATAATTCACCCCTCCACTTT. Translation gives CASSNLGPRQGQSYNSPLHF.

This clone was picked up one time. CDR3 DNA sequence: TGCGCCAGCAGCTTGGCCAGGCACACTGAAGCTTTCTTT. Its translation is CASSLARHTEAFF. The chain employs TRBV5-1 and TRBJ1-1, with no clear D. Per germline, CDR1 SGHRS and CDR2 YFSETQ. The ends were cut back, 0 bases at V and 3 bases at J, with 6 bases in the middle. This CDR3 region has 13 residues.

This clone was seen only once. The rearrangement uses TRBV3-1 (or the pseudogene TRBV3-2) and TRBJ2-5; tentative D call: TRBD1 (6 bases). This CDR3 is built from 16 residues. The germline V and J ends were trimmed by 0 bases and 5 bases, with 16 bases remaining between them. Looked up from germline, CDR1 is LGHDT and CDR2 is YNNKEL (reference sequence). The CDR3 loop is CASSQDGQGLQETQYF. CDR3 nucleotides: TGTGCCAGCAGCCAAGATGGCCAGGGGCTGCAGGAGACCCAGTACTTC.

The chain joins TRBV18 to TRBJ2-3; 8 bases align to TRBD1. Trimming at V came to 3 bases and at J to 6 bases, leaving 8 bases not matched to a gene. Germline CDR1 and CDR2: KGHSH and LQKENI. The CDR3 is 15 amino acids. CDR3 DNA: TGTGCCAGCTCACCGGGACTTGGGACAGGTGATACGCAGTATTTT. The encoded protein is CASSPGLGTGDTQYF.

This rearrangement joins TRBV28 to TRBJ1-1, with TRBD1 as a possible D gene (6 bases). V gave up 1 base and J gave up 8 bases, with 11 bases separating them. The CDR3 runs to 13 residues. Germline CDR1 is MDHEN and CDR2 is SYDVKM. For the CDR3, the DNA is TGTGCCAGCAGTTTATTTCGGACAGCAGAAGCTTTCTTT. As protein: CASSLFRTAEAFF.

V gene TRBV4-1 combines with J gene TRBJ1-3; weak D call: TRBD1 (5 bases). From germline, CDR1 is MGHRA and CDR2 YSYEKL. V was clipped by 3 bases and J by 4 bases, with 16 bases between them. This CDR3 is 16 amino acids long. The CDR3 region is CASSQTTGAGGNTIYF. The CDR3 DNA sequence: TGCGCCAGCAGCCAGACAACTGGGGCAGGAGGAAACACCATATATTTT.

This clone was seen a few times. This chain connects TRBV6-5 to TRBJ1-3; 7 positions agree with TRBD1. Germline CDR1 and CDR2: MNHEY and SVGAGI. Germline trimming cut 8 bases from V and 0 bases from J; bases unmatched to any gene: 7. This CDR3 comprises 15 residues. Here the CDR3 reads CASRLGQASGNTIYF. CDR3 DNA: TGTGCCAGCCGCCTTGGACAGGCCTCTGGAAACACCATATATTTT.

The chain links TRBV11-2 to TRBJ1-1; D is perhaps TRBD1 (5 bases). Trimming took off 2 bases at V and 4 bases at J, with 14 bases between the two ends. Germline V gives CDR1 SGHAT, CDR2 FQNNGV. This CDR3 is 15 amino acids long. Here the CDR3 reads CASSLRWGPGTEAFF. As DNA, the CDR3 is TGTGCCAGCAGCTTAAGGTGGGGCCCGGGCACTGAAGCTTTCTTT.

This clone was picked up a small number of times. The CDR3 here is CASSLGTGRYEQYF. CDR3 nucleotides: TGCGCCAGCAGCTTGGGAACAGGGCGATACGAGCAGTACTTC. The chain is built from TRBV5-1 and TRBJ2-7, with D possibly TRBD1 on 6 matching bases. V gave up 0 bases and J gave up 4 bases, with 11 bases separating them. Germline lookup yields CDR1 SGHRS and CDR2 YFSETQ. The CDR3 totals 14 residues.

Only a few counts were recorded for this clone. V and J are TRBV15 and TRBJ1-3; D is unresolved. The germline gives CDR1 LNHNV, CDR2 YYDKDF (reference sequence). V lost 4 bases and J lost 4, with 8 bases in between. CDR3 length: 13 amino acids. The CDR3 DNA reads as TGTGCCACCAGCATGGGGAAGGGAAACACCATATATTTT. Protein sequence: CATSMGKGNTIYF.

This clone was observed a single time. J is TRBJ2-1 and V is TRBV2; 8 nucleotides align to TRBD2. The V and J ends lost 8 bases and 10 bases, in that order; junction bases with no gene match: 16. CDR3 length: 15 residues. Germline V lookup: CDR1 SNHLY, CDR2 FYNNEI. The DNA for the CDR3 is TGTGCCAGCGGAAGTAGTAGCGGGAACCTGAAGGAGCAGTTCTTC. It encodes CASGSSSGNLKEQFF.

The rearrangement uses TRBV25-1 and TRBJ2-3, with D unresolved. CDR1 is MGHDK and CDR2 is SYGVNS in the germline V gene. The CDR3 is made up of 13 amino acids. The V gene lost 6 bases and the J gene lost 2 bases, with 9 bases spanning the gap. Here the CDR3 reads CASSLGITDTQYF. CDR3 nucleotides: TGTGCCAGCAGCCTAGGAATCACAGATACGCAGTATTTT. Combining the CDR3 with reference TRBV25-1 and TRBJ2-3 gives the whole variable domain EADIYQTPRYLVIGTGKKITLECSQTMGHDKMYWYQQDPGMELHLIHYSYGVNSTEKGDLSSESTVSRIRTEHFPLTLESARPSHTSQYLCASSLGITDTQYFGPGTRLTVL.

This chain connects TRBV5-6 to TRBJ2-5; D perhaps matches TRBD2 (6 bases). The V gene lost 1 base and the J gene lost 1 base, with 17 bases spanning the gap. The CDR3 contains 17 residues. Germline V CDR1 and CDR2: SGHDT, YYEEEE. CDR3 in DNA: TGTGCCAGCAGCTTGTTTGGGTCCCTGGGGGGCCAAGAGACCCAGTACTTC. As protein: CASSLFGSLGGQETQYF. Using reference TRBV5-6 and TRBJ2-5 for the parts outside the CDR3, the full variable domain is DAGVTQSPTHLIKTRGQQVTLRCSPKSGHDTVSWYQQALGQGPQFIFQYYEEEERQRGNFPDRFSGHQFPNYSSELNVNALLLGDSALYLCASSLFGSLGGQETQYFGPGTRLLVL.

This chain joins TRBV28 and TRBJ2-1; D possibly matches TRBD1 or TRBD2 (5 bases each). The germline V and J ends were trimmed by 4 bases and 4 bases, with 14 bases remaining between them. The CDR3 is 15 residues long. Germline lookup yields CDR1 MDHEN and CDR2 SYDVKM. The CDR3 region has the DNA TGTGCCAGCAGTTCAACCGGGACCCTGTACAATGAGCAGTTCTTC. Translation: CASSSTGTLYNEQFF.

The chain joins TRBV5-1 to TRBJ1-6; D is undetermined. The CDR3 runs to 13 residues. Trimming removed 0 bases from V and 8 bases from J, with 6 bases in between. Germline-derived CDR1 and CDR2 are SGHRS and YFSETQ. For the CDR3, the DNA is TGCGCCAGCAGCTTGGACAGCGATTCACCCCTCCACTTT. Translation gives CASSLDSDSPLHF.

The rearrangement links TRBV6-5 to TRBJ1-1, with D hard to call. CDR1 and CDR2 from the germline V gene are MNHEY and SVGAGI. V shed 10 bases and J shed 0 bases, with 9 bases lying between them. The CDR3 spans 12 residues. As DNA, the CDR3 is TGTGCCACGAGACTTGTGAACACTGAAGCTTTCTTT. It specifies CATRLVNTEAFF.